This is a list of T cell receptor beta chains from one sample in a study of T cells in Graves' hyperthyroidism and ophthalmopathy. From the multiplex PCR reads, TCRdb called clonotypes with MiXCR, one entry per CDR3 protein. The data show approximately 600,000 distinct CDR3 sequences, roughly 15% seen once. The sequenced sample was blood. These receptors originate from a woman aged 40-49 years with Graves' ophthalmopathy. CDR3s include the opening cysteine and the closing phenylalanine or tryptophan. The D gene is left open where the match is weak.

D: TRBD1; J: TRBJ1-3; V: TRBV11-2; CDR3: CASSLDPAQGATGNTIYF
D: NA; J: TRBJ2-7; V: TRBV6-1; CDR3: CASSEYGGILEQYF
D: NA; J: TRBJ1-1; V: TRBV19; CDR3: CASTLTGYYTEAFF
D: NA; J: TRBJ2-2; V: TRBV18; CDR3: CASSPPPPNGNTGELFF
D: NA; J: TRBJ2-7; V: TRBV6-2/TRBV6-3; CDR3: CAITPSPLTGQYF
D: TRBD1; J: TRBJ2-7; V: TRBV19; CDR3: CASSLDRELDEQYF
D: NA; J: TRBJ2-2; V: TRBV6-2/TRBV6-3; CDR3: CASSEWAGQGTGELFF
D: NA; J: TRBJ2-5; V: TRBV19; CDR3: CAPKFGELARETQYF
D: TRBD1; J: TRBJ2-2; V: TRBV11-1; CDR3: CASSARDRENTGELFF
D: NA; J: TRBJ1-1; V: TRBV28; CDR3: CASTVDTLNTEAFF
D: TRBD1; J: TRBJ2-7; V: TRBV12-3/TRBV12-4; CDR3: CASSPDRDRVTYEQYF
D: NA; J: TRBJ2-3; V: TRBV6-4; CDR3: CASSDSFGVDTQYF
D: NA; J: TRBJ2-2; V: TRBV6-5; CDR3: CASSNQWPLTGELFF
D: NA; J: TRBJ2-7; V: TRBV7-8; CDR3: CASSLFISPGYEQYF
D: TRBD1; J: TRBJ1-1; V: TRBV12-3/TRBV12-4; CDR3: CASIRQGTDSEAFF